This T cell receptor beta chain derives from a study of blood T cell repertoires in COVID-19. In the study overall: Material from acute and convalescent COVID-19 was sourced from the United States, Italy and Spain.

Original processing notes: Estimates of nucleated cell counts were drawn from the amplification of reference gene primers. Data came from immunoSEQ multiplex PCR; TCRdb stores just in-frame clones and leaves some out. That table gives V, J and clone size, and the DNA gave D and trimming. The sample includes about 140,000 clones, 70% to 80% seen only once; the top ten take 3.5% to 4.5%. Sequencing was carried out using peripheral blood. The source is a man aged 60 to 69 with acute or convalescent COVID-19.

CDR3 coding DNA: TGCAGCGTTAGGGATGGAGAGGGGCAGTTCTTC. It codes for CSVRDGEGQFF. The chain employs TRBV29-1 and TRBJ2-1; D is possibly TRBD2 (5 bases). Trimming left V 5 bases short and J 12 bases short, with 14 bases between. Germline V gives CDR1 SQVTM, CDR2 ANQGSEA. The CDR3 is 11 residues long.